A single sample is the source of the 6 T cell receptor beta chains below, sequenced in a study of blood T cell repertoires in COVID-19. Here immunoSEQ multiplex PCR was the method, and the copy in TCRdb shows in-frame clones only, minus some. The sample carries approximately 270,000 clones, around 85% recorded once. The specimen sequenced was peripheral blood. All receptors derive from a woman in her 70s with acute or convalescent COVID-19.

The chain carries TRBV27 and TRBJ1-2, with a tentative D call TRBD1 (6 bases). V was trimmed by 0 bases and J by 8 bases, leaving 13 bases between them. Germline CDR1 and CDR2: MNHEY and SMNVEV (reference sequence). This CDR3 comprises 14 residues. The CDR3 is CASSLSGQNGGYTF. In nucleotides, the CDR3 is TGTGCCAGCAGTTTATCCGGACAGAATGGAGGCTACACCTTC.

In DNA form, the CDR3 reads TGCGCCAGCAGCCCCACCGGGACTAGCGGGGTCTCCTACGAGCAGTACTTC. Amino acid sequence: CASSPTGTSGVSYEQYF. V is TRBV5-1 and J is TRBJ2-7; TRBD2 agrees at 13 bases. The germline gives CDR1 SGHRS, CDR2 YFSETQ. The CDR3 covers 17 residues. V lost 4 bases and J lost 0; bases outside the gene matches: 7. Looking up the rest from reference TRBV5-1 and TRBJ2-7 gives the full variable domain: KAGVTQTPRYLIKTRGQQVTLSCSPISGHRSVSWYQQTPGQGLQFLFEYFSETQRNKGNFPGRFSGRQFSNSRSEMNVSTLELGDSALYLCASSPTGTSGVSYEQYFGPGTRLTVT.

This chain joins TRBV25-1 and TRBJ1-6; TRBD1 matches at 9 bases. This CDR3 is built from 13 residues. The V gene's germline CDR1 is MGHDK and CDR2 SYGVNS. The V segment lost 5 bases and the J segment 10 bases; nucleotides outside the gene matches: 3. CDR3 bases: TGTGCCAGCAGTCGACAGGGGGGCTCACCCCTCCACTTT. This translates into CASSRQGGSPLHF.

The chain joins TRBV18 to TRBJ2-7, with TRBD1 matching 11 bases. Per germline, CDR1 KGHSH and CDR2 LQKENI. Germline trimming cut 3 bases from V and 6 bases from J; bases unmatched to any gene: 1. The CDR3 covers 13 residues. The CDR3 DNA reads as TGTGCCAGCTCACCCGGGACAGGGGGCGAGCAGTACTTC. Its translation: CASSPGTGGEQYF.

The rearrangement uses TRBV10-1 and TRBJ1-1; TRBD1 aligns across 11 bases. Looked up from germline, CDR1 is WNHNN and CDR2 is SYGVQD (reference sequence). The trim removed 6 bases at V and 4 bases at J, leaving 10 bases unmatched. This CDR3 is built from 16 residues. The CDR3 loop reads CASSDSRGQGATEAFF. In nucleotides, the CDR3 is TGCGCCAGCAGCGACTCTCGCGGACAGGGGGCCACTGAAGCTTTCTTT.

The chain is built from TRBV2 and TRBJ1-1; no definite D call. This CDR3 has 11 amino acids. Germline CDR1 and CDR2: SNHLY and FYNNEI. V was cut by 10 bases and J by 7 bases, with 13 bases left in between. The CDR3 spells CATSRVHEAFF. Here the CDR3 DNA reads TGTGCCACCTCACGCGTCCATGAAGCTTTCTTT.